Here is one TCR beta chain with its context. Its antigen is undetermined. Libraries were prepared by immunoSEQ multiplex PCR; TCRdb keeps only in-frame clonotypes and omits some of them. The sample gives some 120,000 clones, around nine tenths of which show up once; approximately 12% is in the top ten. Mismatch repair deficiency was confirmed in all patients, by PCR or immunohistochemistry. The TCR-sequenced patients were a few responders to pembrolizumab. This sample was included in a study of PD-1 blockade in mismatch repair-deficient tumors. On the study more broadly: All were previously treated, progressing patients with eleven to twelve mismatch repair-deficient cancer types.

Study conclusions and caveats: Tumor-resident clones, often absent from pretreatment blood, expanded after pembrolizumab and then contracted.

The sample consisted of peripheral blood, taken 72 weeks after starting pembrolizumab. The receptor comes from an adult with mismatch repair-deficient cancer.

The chain's CDR3 is CASSLPVGQETQYF. The CDR3 DNA follows: TGTGCCAGCAGCTTACCGGTCGGCCAAGAGACCCAGTACTTC. The chain carries TRBV7-8 and TRBJ2-5, with no clear D. V lost 2 bases to trimming and J lost 1 base, with 8 bases between them. Germline V lookup: CDR1 SGHVS, CDR2 FQNEAQ. The CDR3 has 14 residues.